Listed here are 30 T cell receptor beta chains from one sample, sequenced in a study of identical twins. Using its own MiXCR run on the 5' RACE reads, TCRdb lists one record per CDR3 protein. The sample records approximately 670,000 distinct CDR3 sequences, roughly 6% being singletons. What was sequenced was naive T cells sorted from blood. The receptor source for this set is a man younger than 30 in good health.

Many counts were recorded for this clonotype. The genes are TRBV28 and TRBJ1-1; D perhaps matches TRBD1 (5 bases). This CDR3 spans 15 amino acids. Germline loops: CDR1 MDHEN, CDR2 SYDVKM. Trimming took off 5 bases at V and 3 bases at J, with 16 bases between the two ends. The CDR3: CASSPHRMGDTEAFF. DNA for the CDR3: TGTGCCAGCAGTCCCCACCGGATGGGGGACACTGAAGCTTTCTTT.

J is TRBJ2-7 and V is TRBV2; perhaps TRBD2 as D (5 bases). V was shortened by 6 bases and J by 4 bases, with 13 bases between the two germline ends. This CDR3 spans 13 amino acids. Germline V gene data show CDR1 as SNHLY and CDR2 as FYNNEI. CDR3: CASRQRVNYEQYF. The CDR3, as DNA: TGTGCCAGCAGACAGAGGGTGAATTACGAGCAGTACTTC.

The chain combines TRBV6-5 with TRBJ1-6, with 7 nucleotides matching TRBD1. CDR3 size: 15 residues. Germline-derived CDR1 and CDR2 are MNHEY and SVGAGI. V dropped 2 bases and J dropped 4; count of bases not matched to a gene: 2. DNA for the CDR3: TGTGCCAGCAGTTACCGGGACAGTTATAATTCACCCCTCCACTTT. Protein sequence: CASSYRDSYNSPLHF.

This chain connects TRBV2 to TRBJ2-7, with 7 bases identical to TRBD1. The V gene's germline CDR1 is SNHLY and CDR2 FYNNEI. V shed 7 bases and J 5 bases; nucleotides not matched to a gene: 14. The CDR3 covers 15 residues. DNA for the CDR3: TGTGCCAGCAAACCCGATAAATATGGACAGGACGAGCAGTACTTC. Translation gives CASKPDKYGQDEQYF.

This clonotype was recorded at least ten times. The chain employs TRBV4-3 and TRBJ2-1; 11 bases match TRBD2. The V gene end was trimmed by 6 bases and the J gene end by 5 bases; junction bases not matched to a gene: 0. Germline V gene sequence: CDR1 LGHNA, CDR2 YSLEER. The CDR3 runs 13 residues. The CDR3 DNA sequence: TGCGCCAGCAGACTAGCGGGAGACAATGAGCAGTTCTTC. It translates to CASRLAGDNEQFF.

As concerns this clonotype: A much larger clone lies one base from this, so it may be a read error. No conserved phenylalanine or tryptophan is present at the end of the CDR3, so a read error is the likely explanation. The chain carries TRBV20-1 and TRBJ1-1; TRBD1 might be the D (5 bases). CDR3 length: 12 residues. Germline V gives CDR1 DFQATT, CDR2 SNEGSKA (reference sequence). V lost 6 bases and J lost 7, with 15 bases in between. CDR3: CSAVGTLSEAFS. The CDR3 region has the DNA TGCAGTGCGGTCGGGACCTTGAGTGAAGCTTTCTCT.

The CDR3, as DNA: TGTGCCAGCAGTAGTCGCGGGACAGGGGCGCCTCCCTATTTAGGCTACACCTTC. This encodes CASSSRGTGAPPYLGYTF. The chain combines TRBV28 with TRBJ1-2; 10 bases are a match to TRBD1. V was pared by 5 bases and J by 8 bases, with 20 bases of the junction left unmatched. The germline V gene encodes CDR1 MDHEN and CDR2 SYDVKM. The CDR3 covers 18 residues.

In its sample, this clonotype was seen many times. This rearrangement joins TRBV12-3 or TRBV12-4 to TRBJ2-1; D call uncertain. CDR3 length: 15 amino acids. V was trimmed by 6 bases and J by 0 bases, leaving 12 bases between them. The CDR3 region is CASRSAVGSYNEQFF. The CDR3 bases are TGTGCCAGCAGGTCGGCTGTTGGCTCCTACAATGAGCAGTTCTTC.

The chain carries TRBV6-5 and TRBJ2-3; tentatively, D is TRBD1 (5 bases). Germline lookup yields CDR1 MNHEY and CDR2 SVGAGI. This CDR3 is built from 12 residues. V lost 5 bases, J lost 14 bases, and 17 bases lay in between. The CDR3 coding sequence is TGTGCCAGCAGTCGTACGCCGGACAATCCGTATTTT. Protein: CASSRTPDNPYF.

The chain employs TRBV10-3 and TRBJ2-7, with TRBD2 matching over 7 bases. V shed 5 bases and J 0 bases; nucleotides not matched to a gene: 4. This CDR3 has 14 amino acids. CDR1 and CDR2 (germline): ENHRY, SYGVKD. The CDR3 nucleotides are TGTGCCATCAGTAGCCAGCGGGGCTCCTACGAGCAGTACGTC. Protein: CAISSQRGSYEQYV.

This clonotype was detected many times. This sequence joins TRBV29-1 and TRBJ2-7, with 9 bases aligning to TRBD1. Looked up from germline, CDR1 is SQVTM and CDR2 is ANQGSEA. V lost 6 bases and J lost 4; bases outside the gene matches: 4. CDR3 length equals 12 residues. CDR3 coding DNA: TGCAGCGTCCGGACAGGGGAATACGAGCAGTACTTC. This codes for CSVRTGEYEQYF.

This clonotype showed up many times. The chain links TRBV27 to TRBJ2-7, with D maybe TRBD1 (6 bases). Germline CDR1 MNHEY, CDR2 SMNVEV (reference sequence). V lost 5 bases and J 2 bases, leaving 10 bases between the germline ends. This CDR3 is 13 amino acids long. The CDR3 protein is CASSRTDPYEQYF. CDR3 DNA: TGTGCCAGCAGTCGGACAGACCCCTACGAGCAGTACTTC.

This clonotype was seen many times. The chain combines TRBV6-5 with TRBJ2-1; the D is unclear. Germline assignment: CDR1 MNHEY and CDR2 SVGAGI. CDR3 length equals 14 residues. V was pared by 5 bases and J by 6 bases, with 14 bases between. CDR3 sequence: CASSHRVDLNEQFF. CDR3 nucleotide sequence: TGTGCCAGCAGTCACCGGGTCGACCTCAATGAGCAGTTCTTC.

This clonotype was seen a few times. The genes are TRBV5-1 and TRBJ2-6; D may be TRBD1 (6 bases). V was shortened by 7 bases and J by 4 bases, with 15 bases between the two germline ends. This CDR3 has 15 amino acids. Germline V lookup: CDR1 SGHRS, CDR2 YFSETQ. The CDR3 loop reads CASFEAGVGANVLTF. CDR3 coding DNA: TGCGCCAGCTTCGAGGCAGGGGTCGGGGCCAACGTCCTGACTTTC.

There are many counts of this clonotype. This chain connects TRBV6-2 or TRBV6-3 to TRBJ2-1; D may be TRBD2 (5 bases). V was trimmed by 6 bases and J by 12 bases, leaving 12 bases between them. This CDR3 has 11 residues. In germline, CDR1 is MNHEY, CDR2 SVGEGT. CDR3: CASRDGVRQFF. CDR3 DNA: TGTGCCAGCAGAGACGGGGTCCGGCAGTTCTTC.

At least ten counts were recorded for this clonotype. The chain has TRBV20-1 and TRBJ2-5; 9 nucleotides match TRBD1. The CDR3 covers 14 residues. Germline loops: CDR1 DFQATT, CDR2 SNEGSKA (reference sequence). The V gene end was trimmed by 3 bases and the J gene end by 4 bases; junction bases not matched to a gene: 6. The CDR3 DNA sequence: TGCAGTGCTAGTCGGGACAGGGTCCCAGAGACCCAGTACTTC. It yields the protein CSASRDRVPETQYF.

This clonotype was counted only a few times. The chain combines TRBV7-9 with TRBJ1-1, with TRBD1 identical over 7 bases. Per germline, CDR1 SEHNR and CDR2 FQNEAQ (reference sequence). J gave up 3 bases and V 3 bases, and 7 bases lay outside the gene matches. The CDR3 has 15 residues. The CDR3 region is CASSFRTGGYTEAFF. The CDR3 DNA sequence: TGTGCCAGCAGCTTTCGGACAGGAGGGTACACTGAAGCTTTCTTT. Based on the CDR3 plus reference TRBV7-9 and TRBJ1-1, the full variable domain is DTGVSQNPRHKITKRGQNVTFRCDPISEHNRLYWYRQTLGQGPEFLTYFQNEAQLEKSRLLSDRFSAERPKGSFSTLEIQRTEQGDSAMYLCASSFRTGGYTEAFFGQGTRLTVV.

The CDR3 region has the DNA TGTGCCATCAGCAAACCAGACGGGAACACCGGGGAGCTGTTTTTT. This translates into CAISKPDGNTGELFF. The chain uses TRBV10-3 and TRBJ2-2, with D unresolved. This CDR3 contains 15 residues. Germline CDR1 and CDR2: ENHRY and SYGVKD. V dropped 6 bases and J dropped 1 base, with 12 bases sitting between them.

The DNA for the CDR3 is TGTGCCAGCTCGAAGGACGGGGGGTACTACGAGCAGTACTTC. It is translated as CASSKDGGYYEQYF. This sequence joins TRBV18 and TRBJ2-7, with 7 bases that match TRBD2. The CDR3 loop spans 14 amino acids. Germline V gene sequence: CDR1 KGHSH, CDR2 LQKENI. Trimming took 6 bases from V and 3 from J; bases not matched to a gene: 8. Drawing the rest from reference TRBV18 and TRBJ2-7, the complete variable domain is NAGVMQNPRHLVRRRGQEARLRCSPMKGHSHVYWYRQLPEEGLKFMVYLQKENIIDESGMPKERFSAEFPKEGPSILRIQQVVRGDSAAYFCASSKDGGYYEQYFGPGTRLTVT.

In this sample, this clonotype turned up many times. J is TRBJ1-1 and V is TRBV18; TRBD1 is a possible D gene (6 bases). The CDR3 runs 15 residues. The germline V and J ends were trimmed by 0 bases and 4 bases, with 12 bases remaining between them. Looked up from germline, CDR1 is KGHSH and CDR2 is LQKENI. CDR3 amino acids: CASSPPGGRGTEAFF. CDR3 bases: TGTGCCAGCTCACCACCGGGGGGCAGGGGCACTGAAGCTTTCTTT.

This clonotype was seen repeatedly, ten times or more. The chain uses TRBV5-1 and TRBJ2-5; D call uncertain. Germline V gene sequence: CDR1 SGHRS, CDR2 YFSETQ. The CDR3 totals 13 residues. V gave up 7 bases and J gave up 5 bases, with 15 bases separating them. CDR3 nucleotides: TGCGCCAGCGGTTACGGGCCTGAGGAGACCCAGTACTTC. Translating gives CASGYGPEETQYF.

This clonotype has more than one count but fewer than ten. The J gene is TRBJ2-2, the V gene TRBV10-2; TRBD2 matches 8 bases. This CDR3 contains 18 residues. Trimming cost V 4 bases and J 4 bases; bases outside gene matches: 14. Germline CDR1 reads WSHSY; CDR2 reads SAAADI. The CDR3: CASSGPNRAGGFTGELFF. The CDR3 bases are TGCGCCAGCAGTGGCCCCAATCGGGCGGGAGGATTCACCGGGGAGCTGTTTTTT.

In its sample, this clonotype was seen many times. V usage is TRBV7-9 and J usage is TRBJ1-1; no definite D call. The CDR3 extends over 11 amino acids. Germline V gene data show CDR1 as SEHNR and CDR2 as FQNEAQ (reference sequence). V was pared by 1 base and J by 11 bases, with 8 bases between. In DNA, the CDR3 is TGTGCCAGCAGCTTAGGTCTTTGGGCTTTCTTT. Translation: CASSLGLWAFF.

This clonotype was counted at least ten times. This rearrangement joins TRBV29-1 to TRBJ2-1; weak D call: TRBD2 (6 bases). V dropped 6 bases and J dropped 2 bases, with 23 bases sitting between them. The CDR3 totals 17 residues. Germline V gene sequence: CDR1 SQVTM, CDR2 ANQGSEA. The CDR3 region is CSVRPRHLGGTYNEQFF. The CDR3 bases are TGCAGCGTCCGACCGCGCCATTTGGGGGGAACCTACAATGAGCAGTTCTTC.

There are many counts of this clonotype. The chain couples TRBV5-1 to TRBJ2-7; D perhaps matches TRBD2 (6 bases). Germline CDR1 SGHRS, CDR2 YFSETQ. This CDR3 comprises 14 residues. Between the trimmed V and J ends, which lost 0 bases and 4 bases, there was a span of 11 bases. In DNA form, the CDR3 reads TGCGCCAGCAGCTTGGTTTCGGGAGCATACGAGCAGTACTTC. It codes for CASSLVSGAYEQYF.

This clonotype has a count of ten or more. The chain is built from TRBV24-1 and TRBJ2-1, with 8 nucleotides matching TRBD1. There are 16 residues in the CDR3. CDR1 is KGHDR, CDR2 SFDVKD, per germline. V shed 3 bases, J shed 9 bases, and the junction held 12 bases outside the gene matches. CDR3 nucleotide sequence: TGTGCCACCAGTGATGTAGGACAGGGTGTATCTAGTGAGCAGTTCTTC. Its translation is CATSDVGQGVSSEQFF.

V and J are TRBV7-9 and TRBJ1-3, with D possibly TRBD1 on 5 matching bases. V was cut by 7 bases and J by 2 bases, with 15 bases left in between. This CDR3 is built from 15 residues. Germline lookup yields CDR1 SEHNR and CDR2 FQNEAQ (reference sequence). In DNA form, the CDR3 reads TGTGCCAGCACTCCCGTTGCAGGGACTGGAAACACCATATATTTT. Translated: CASTPVAGTGNTIYF.

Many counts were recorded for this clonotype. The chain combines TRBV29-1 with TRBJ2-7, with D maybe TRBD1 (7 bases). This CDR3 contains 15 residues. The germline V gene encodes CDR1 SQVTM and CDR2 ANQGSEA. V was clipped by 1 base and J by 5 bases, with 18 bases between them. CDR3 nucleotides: TGCAGCGTTGAAGGCGGGACACAGGGGCGACACGAGCAGTACTTC. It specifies CSVEGGTQGRHEQYF.

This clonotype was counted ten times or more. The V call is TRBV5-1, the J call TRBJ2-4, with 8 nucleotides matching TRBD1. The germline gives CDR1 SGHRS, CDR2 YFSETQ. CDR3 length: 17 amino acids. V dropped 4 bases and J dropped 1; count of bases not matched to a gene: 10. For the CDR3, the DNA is TGCGCCAGCAGCACCGGACAGGGATCGGTGGCCAAAAACATTCAGTACTTC. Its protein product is CASSTGQGSVAKNIQYF.

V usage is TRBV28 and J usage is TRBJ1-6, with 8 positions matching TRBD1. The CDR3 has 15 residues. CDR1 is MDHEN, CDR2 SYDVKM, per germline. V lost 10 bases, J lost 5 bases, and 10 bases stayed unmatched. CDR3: CAIPALQGDNSPLHF. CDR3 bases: TGTGCCATCCCGGCGTTACAGGGGGATAATTCACCCCTCCACTTT.